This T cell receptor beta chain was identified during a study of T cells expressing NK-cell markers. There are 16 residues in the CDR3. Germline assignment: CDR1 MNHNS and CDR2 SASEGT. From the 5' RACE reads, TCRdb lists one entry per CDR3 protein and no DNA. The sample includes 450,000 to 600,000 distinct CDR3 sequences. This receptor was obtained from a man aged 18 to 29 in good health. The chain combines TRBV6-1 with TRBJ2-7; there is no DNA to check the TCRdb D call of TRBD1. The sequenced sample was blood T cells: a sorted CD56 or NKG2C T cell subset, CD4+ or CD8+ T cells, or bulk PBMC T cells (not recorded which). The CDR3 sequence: CASSINPRGITYEQYF.